This T cell receptor beta chain was sequenced in a study of T cell repertoires in cytomegalovirus infection. Overall study: TCR beta signatures that were public indicated CMV infection and matching HLA type.

The CDR3 is 13 residues long. The germline gives CDR1 SNHLY, CDR2 FYNNEI. V was clipped by 6 bases and J by 2 bases; unmatched bases: 1. Concerning this clonotype itself: Its target is not known. Being one base from a much bigger clone, this may be a read error.

TCRdb ran MiXCR on the reads and lists one entry per CDR3 protein. This sample has around 310,000 distinct CDR3 sequences, with roughly 29% found just once. The receptor was isolated from a human donor in good health (CMV status not recorded). Some clones in this sample may be carry-over from other donors' samples. This chain uses TRBV2 with TRBJ2-3; 8 bases match TRBD2. The sample here was cultured PBMCs, taken from culture after CMV antigen stimulation. CDR3: CASSGGATDTQYF. Here the CDR3 DNA reads TGTGCCAGCAGCGGGGGGGCCACAGATACGCAGTATTTT. Complete variable domain (other parts from reference TRBV2 and TRBJ2-3): EPEVTQTPSHQVTQMGQEVILRCVPISNHLYFYWYRQILGQKVEFLVSFYNNEISEKSEIFDDQFSVERPDGSNFTLKIRSTKLEDSAMYFCASSGGATDTQYFGPGTRLTVL.